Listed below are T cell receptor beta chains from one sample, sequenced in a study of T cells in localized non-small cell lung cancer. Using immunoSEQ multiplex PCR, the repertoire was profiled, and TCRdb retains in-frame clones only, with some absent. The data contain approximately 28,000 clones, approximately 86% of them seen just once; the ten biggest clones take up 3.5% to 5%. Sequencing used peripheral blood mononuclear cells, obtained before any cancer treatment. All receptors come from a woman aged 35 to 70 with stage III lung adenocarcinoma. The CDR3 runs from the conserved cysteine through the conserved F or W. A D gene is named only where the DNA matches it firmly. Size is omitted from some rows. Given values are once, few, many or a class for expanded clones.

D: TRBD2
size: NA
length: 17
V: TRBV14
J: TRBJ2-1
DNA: TGTGCCAGCAGCCATCGACTAGCGGGAGGGCCGGGAAATGAGCAGTTCTTC
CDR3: CASSHRLAGGPGNEQFF

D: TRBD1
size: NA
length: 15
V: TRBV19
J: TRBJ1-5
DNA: TGTGCCAGTAGGATACAGGGGAGCGGCAATCAGCCCCAGCATTTT
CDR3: CASRIQGSGNQPQHF

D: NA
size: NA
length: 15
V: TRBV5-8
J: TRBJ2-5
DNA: TGTGCCAGCAGCTTTAACGGGGAGAATAGGGAGACCCAGTACTTC
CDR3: CASSFNGENRETQYF

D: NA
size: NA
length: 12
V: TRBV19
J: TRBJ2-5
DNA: TGTGCCAGTAGTGGGACCGAGGAGACCCAGTACTTC
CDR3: CASSGTEETQYF

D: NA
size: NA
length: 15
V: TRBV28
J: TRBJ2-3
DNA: TGTGCCAGCAGTAACCGGGACTCTGGCACAGATACGCAGTATTTT
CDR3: CASSNRDSGTDTQYF

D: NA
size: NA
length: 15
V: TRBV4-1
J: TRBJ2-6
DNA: TGCGCCAGCAGCCGAATACTCTCTGGGGCCAACGTCCTGACTTTC
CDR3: CASSRILSGANVLTF

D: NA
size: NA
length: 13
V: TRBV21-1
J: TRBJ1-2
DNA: TGTGCCAGCAGCAACAGGGGTAACTATGGCTACACCTTC
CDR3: CASSNRGNYGYTF

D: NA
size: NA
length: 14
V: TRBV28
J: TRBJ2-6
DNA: TGTGCCAGCAGTTTTTCGGTAGGGGCCAACGTCCTGACTTTC
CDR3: CASSFSVGANVLTF

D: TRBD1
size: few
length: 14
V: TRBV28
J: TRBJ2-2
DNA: TGTGCCACTAGGACAGGGTATTACACCGGGGAGCTGTTTTTT
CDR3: CATRTGYYTGELFF

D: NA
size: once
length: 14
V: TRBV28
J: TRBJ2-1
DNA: TGTGCCAGCAGACCTAGCGCGGTTGGCGATGAGCAGTTCTTC
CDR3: CASRPSAVGDEQFF

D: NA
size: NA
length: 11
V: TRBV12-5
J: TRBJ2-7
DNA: TGTGCTAGTGGGTCCGCATACGAGCAGTACTTC
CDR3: CASGSAYEQYF

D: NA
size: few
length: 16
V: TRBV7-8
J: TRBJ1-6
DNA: TGTGCCAGCAGCTCCGCAGGGTGGGCTAATAATTCACCCCTCCACTTT
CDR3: CASSSAGWANNSPLHF

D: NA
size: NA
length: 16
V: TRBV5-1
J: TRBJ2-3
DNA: TGCGCCAGCAGCTCTTCTCTAAGCGGTAGCACAGATACGCAGTATTTT
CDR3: CASSSSLSGSTDTQYF

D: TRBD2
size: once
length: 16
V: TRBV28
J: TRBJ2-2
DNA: TGTGCCAGCAGTTTTAGGGCGGGAGGATATATCGGGGAGCTGTTTTTT
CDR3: CASSFRAGGYIGELFF

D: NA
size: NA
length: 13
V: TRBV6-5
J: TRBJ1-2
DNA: TGTGCCAGCAGTTACTCGACGGGACATGGCTACACCTTC
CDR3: CASSYSTGHGYTF

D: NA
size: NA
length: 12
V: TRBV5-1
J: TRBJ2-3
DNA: TGCGCCAGCAGCGGAGACACAGATACGCAGTATTTT
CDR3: CASSGDTDTQYF

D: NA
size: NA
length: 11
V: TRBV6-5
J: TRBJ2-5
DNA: TGTGCCAGCACCCTCCGGGAGACCCAGTACTTC
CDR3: CASTLRETQYF

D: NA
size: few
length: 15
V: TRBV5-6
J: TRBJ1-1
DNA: TGTGCCAGCAGTTCCGGTGGAGGGTTGAACACTGAAGCTTTCTTT
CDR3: CASSSGGGLNTEAFF

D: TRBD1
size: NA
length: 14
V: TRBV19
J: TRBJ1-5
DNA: TGTGCCAGTAGTACAACAGGGGGCAATCAGCCCCAGCATTTT
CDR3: CASSTTGGNQPQHF

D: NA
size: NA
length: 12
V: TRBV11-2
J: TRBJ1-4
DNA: TGTGCCAGCAGCTTCGGCCGGGAAAAACTGTTTTTT
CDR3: CASSFGREKLFF